The rows below give T cell receptor beta chains drawn from one sample of a study of CD8 T cells in Susac syndrome. TCRdb reprocessed the immunoSEQ multiplex PCR reads with MiXCR, giving one entry per CDR3 protein. The sample has some 450,000 distinct CDR3 sequences; about 85% are singletons. Specimen: CD8+ T cells from PBMCs. These receptors originate from a human donor with multiple sclerosis. The CDR3 runs from the conserved cysteine through the conserved F or W. A D gene is named only where the DNA matches it firmly. Size is stated for part of the rows, as once, few or many counts, or as a class when the clone is expanded.

TRBJ2-3,.,.,TRBV27,CASSLYYGTRDTQYF,TGTGCCAGCAGTTTATATTACGGGACCCGGGATACGCAGTATTTT
TRBJ2-7,.,.,TRBV7-2,CASSLEGGLSSYEQYF,TGTGCCAGCAGCTTAGAAGGCGGGCTAAGCTCCTACGAGCAGTACTTC
TRBJ2-7,.,once,TRBV21-1,CASSKEVLPGHHPYEQYF,TGTGCCAGCAGCAAAGAGGTCCTCCCGGGACACCATCCCTACGAGCAGTACTTC
TRBJ1-2,.,.,TRBV11-2,CASSPRPGTVPFGGYTF,TGTGCCAGCAGCCCCCGCCCTGGGACTGTCCCCTTCGGCGGCTACACCTTC
TRBJ2-7,.,.,TRBV11-2,CASSSVEGISYEQYF,TGTGCCAGCAGCTCCGTGGAAGGGATCTCCTACGAGCAGTACTTC
TRBJ2-1,TRBD1,.,TRBV4-1,CASSQDWQGAILHNEQFF,TGCGCCAGCAGCCAAGATTGGCAGGGGGCAATCCTCCACAATGAGCAGTTCTTC
TRBJ2-2,TRBD2,.,TRBV7-2,CASSQLAGGGELFF,TGTGCCAGCAGCCAACTAGCGGGGGGCGGGGAGCTGTTTTTT
TRBJ2-7,TRBD1,.,TRBV27,CASSLRQGFPEQYF,TGTGCCAGCAGTTTGAGACAGGGATTCCCCGAGCAGTACTTC
TRBJ1-5,.,.,TRBV28,CASSPVVGQPQHF,TGTGCCAGCAGTCCCGTAGTTGGTCAGCCCCAGCATTTT
TRBJ1-2,.,.,TRBV12-3/TRBV12-4,CASSLDRAGYTF,TGTGCCAGCAGCCTAGACAGAGCTGGCTACACCTTC
TRBJ1-2,TRBD1,.,TRBV29-1,CSAAGTGANYGYTF,TGCAGCGCTGCCGGGACAGGGGCTAACTATGGCTACACCTTC
TRBJ1-2,.,.,TRBV14,CASSRYTGKYYGYTF,TGTGCCAGCAGCCGATATACAGGGAAATACTATGGCTACACCTTC
TRBJ2-5,.,.,TRBV6-5,CASSTRAGEETQYF,TGTGCCAGCAGTACCCGGGCAGGGGAGGAGACCCAGTACTTC
TRBJ2-1,.,.,TRBV4-1,CASSHPGQTYYEQCF,TGCGCCAGCAGCCATCCCGGACAAACCTACTACGAGCAGTGCTTC
TRBJ1-1,.,once,TRBV28,CASSLLLGSPHLNTEAFF,TGTGCCAGCAGTCTCCTCTTGGGGTCCCCCCACTTGAACACTGAAGCTTTCTTT
TRBJ1-2,.,.,TRBV21-1,CASYRTGDGNTF,TGTGCCAGCTACCGGACAGGGGATGGCAACACCTTC
TRBJ1-1,.,once,TRBV29-1,CSVIPPNTEAFF,TGCAGCGTCATTCCGCCAAACACTGAAGCTTTCTTT
TRBJ2-2,TRBD2,.,TRBV7-8,CASRPPSAIWRGEDTGELFF,TGTGCCAGCAGGCCCCCCTCAGCGATATGGCGGGGGGAGGACACCGGGGAGCTGTTTTTT
TRBJ2-2,.,once,TRBV3-1,CASSQDLAGRAGELFF,TGTGCCAGCAGCCAAGATCTCGCGGGAAGGGCCGGGGAGCTGTTTTTT
TRBJ1-2,TRBD1,few,TRBV11-2,CASSLGDRGPLDYGYTF,TGTGCCAGCAGCTTGGGGGACAGGGGGCCTTTGGACTATGGCTACACCTTC
TRBJ2-7,.,.,TRBV19,CASSTSHEQYF,TGTGCCAGTAGCACTTCCCACGAGCAGTACTTC
TRBJ1-1,.,.,TRBV30,CAWSARDNTEAFF,TGTGCCTGGAGCGCCCGGGATAACACTGAAGCTTTCTTT
TRBJ1-1,.,.,TRBV30,CAWSDTGLGEAFF,TGTGCCTGGAGTGACACAGGGCTTGGTGAAGCTTTCTTT
TRBJ2-1,.,.,TRBV13,CASSLGPNDYNEQFF,TGTGCCAGCAGCTTAGGCCCTAACGACTACAATGAGCAGTTCTTC
TRBJ2-7,TRBD2,few,TRBV10-3,CAISAHVGTAGDYSYEQYF,TGTGCCATCAGTGCCCACGTTGGAACCGCGGGGGACTACTCCTACGAGCAGTACTTC
TRBJ2-3,.,.,TRBV7-9,CASSRTRRTQYF,TGTGCCAGCAGCCGGACCCGCCGTACGCAGTATTTT
TRBJ2-7,TRBD2,.,TRBV29-1,CSVSGGESYEQYF,TGCAGCGTTTCGGGGGGGGAGTCCTACGAGCAGTACTTC
TRBJ2-7,TRBD2,.,TRBV7-6,CASSQLAGTPGVYEQYF,TGTGCCAGCAGTCAACTAGCGGGGACTCCGGGCGTCTACGAGCAGTACTTC
TRBJ1-2,.,few,TRBV7-4,CASSFIGAGWNGYTF,TGTGCCAGCAGCTTCATAGGGGCTGGGTGGAATGGCTACACCTTC
TRBJ1-1,TRBD1,.,TRBV27,CASRRQGVGLSEAFF,TGTGCCAGCAGGCGACAGGGGGTAGGTCTCTCTGAAGCTTTCTTT
TRBJ2-1,.,.,TRBV6-6,CASSPAGTINNEQFF,TGTGCCAGCAGCCCCGCCGGGACAATAAACAATGAGCAGTTCTTC
TRBJ2-1,TRBD2,.,TRBV19,CASSIRLAEDAEQFF,TGTGCCAGTAGTATAAGACTAGCGGAAGATGCTGAGCAGTTCTTC
TRBJ1-1,.,.,TRBV12-3/TRBV12-4,CASSPGPPNTEAFF,TGTGCCAGCAGTCCGGGCCCCCCGAACACTGAAGCTTTCTTT
TRBJ1-1,.,.,TRBV9,CASSPVEGWTGAFF,TGTGCCAGCAGCCCTGTCGAGGGTTGGACTGGGGCTTTCTTT
TRBJ1-5,.,.,TRBV6-1,CASSEWVTEVQPQHF,TGTGCCAGCAGTGAATGGGTTACCGAGGTTCAGCCCCAGCATTTT
TRBJ2-1,.,.,TRBV10-3,CAISQAENNNEQFF,TGTGCCATCAGCCAGGCAGAAAACAACAATGAGCAGTTCTTC
TRBJ1-6,TRBD1,.,TRBV5-1,CASSWDSSYNSPLHF,TGCGCCAGCAGCTGGGACAGCTCCTATAATTCACCCCTCCACTTT
TRBJ2-1,TRBD2,.,TRBV19,CASGASGGVNEQFF,TGTGCCAGTGGGGCTAGCGGAGGGGTAAATGAGCAGTTCTTC
TRBJ2-3,TRBD2,.,TRBV10-3,CAIKGTSGATDTQYF,TGTGCCATCAAAGGGACTAGCGGGGCCACAGATACGCAGTATTTT
TRBJ2-1,.,.,TRBV27,CASSTGLGEQFF,TGTGCCAGCAGCACGGGACTCGGTGAGCAGTTCTTC
TRBJ2-7,TRBD2,.,TRBV4-1,CASSQEPSGGTTYEQYF,TGCGCCAGCAGCCAAGAGCCCAGCGGGGGGACCACCTACGAGCAGTACTTC
TRBJ2-7,TRBD2,.,TRBV9,CASSASGSFDEQYF,TGTGCCAGCAGCGCTAGCGGGAGTTTCGACGAGCAGTACTTC
TRBJ2-5,TRBD1,.,TRBV6-5,CASTTGGAFQETQYF,TGTGCCAGCACCACAGGGGGCGCGTTCCAAGAGACCCAGTACTTC
TRBJ1-1,.,.,TRBV12-3/TRBV12-4,CASSFVEGMNTEAFF,TGTGCCAGCAGTTTTGTTGAGGGTATGAACACTGAAGCTTTCTTT
TRBJ1-3,.,once,TRBV20-1,CSASPTPASGNTIYF,TGCAGTGCTAGTCCAACTCCAGCCTCTGGAAACACCATATATTTT
TRBJ2-3,TRBD1,.,TRBV5-1,CASSFLDRGIDTQYF,TGCGCCAGCAGCTTTCTAGACAGGGGTATAGATACGCAGTATTTT
TRBJ1-1,.,.,TRBV6-4,CASSDDPRDTEAFF,TGTGCCAGCAGTGACGACCCACGGGACACTGAAGCTTTCTTT
TRBJ2-3,TRBD2,.,TRBV27,CASSLYGRGGSETDTQYF,TGTGCCAGCAGTTTATATGGCCGGGGCGGGAGTGAGACAGATACGCAGTATTTT